The 14 T cell receptor beta chains below were found in one sample sequenced in a study of blood T cell repertoires in COVID-19. Produced via immunoSEQ multiplex PCR; TCRdb's table is partial and in-frame only. The sample records about 350,000 clones, more than 75% being singletons. Sequenced input: PBMCs or T cells enriched from blood (not recorded which). All receptors derive from a young woman who had recovered from COVID-19.

This clone was recorded once. The chain employs TRBV3-1 (or the pseudogene TRBV3-2) and TRBJ2-2; 10 bases match TRBD2. The CDR3 has 18 amino acids. CDR1 LGHDT and CDR2 YNNKEL come from the germline V gene (reference sequence). Trimming at V came to 1 base and at J to 0 bases, leaving 5 bases not matched to a gene. The CDR3 loop reads CASSQGTSGNTNTGELFF. CDR3 nucleotides: TGTGCCAGCAGCCAAGGGACTAGCGGAAATACGAACACCGGGGAGCTGTTTTTT.

V and J are TRBV6-6 and TRBJ1-2; 11 positions match TRBD1. This CDR3 comprises 19 residues. CDR1 and CDR2 (germline): MNHNY, SVGAGI (reference sequence). The V gene end was trimmed by 6 bases and the J gene end by 5 bases; junction bases not matched to a gene: 20. CDR3 DNA: TGTGCCAGCAGCTACATACCGGGACAGGGGGGAAGAGTGTTTTATGGCTACACCTTC. This translates into CASSYIPGQGGRVFYGYTF.

The genes are TRBV3-1 (or the pseudogene TRBV3-2) and TRBJ1-2; tentatively, D is TRBD1 (5 bases). Germline CDR1 LGHDT, CDR2 YNNKEL (reference sequence). There are 12 residues in the CDR3. V lost 2 bases to trimming and J lost 9 bases, with 10 bases between them. The CDR3 spells CASSQLDRRYTF. The CDR3 nucleotides are TGTGCCAGCAGCCAATTAGACAGACGCTACACCTTC.

V gene TRBV10-1 combines with J gene TRBJ2-7; tentative D call: TRBD2 (7 bases). The CDR3 has 16 residues. Germline-derived CDR1 and CDR2 are WNHNN and SYGVQD (reference sequence). V was trimmed by 0 bases and J by 5 bases, leaving 17 bases between them. The CDR3 sequence: CASSESMRGGINEQYF. For the CDR3, the DNA is TGCGCCAGCAGTGAGTCTATGAGGGGGGGCATCAACGAGCAGTACTTC.

This clone came up a few times. Other DNA sequences in this sample translate to the same CDR3. This chain uses TRBV4-1 with TRBJ1-4, with D possibly being TRBD1 (5 bases). Per germline, CDR1 MGHRA and CDR2 YSYEKL. Trimming shortened V by 0 bases and J by 1 base, and 9 bases separated the two germline ends. This CDR3 contains 16 residues. In DNA, the CDR3 is TGCGCCAGCAGCCAAGATCGTAGGGGAACTAATGAAAAACTGTTTTTT. Translated: CASSQDRRGTNEKLFF.

The chain joins TRBV7-8 to TRBJ2-7; a weak D match, TRBD1 (5 bases). The V and J ends lost 0 bases and 3 bases respectively, with 9 bases between them. CDR1 SGHVS and CDR2 FQNEAQ come from the germline V gene. The CDR3 consists of 14 residues. The CDR3: CASSLASQGYEQYF. In DNA form, the CDR3 reads TGTGCCAGCAGCTTAGCGTCCCAGGGCTACGAGCAGTACTTC. The complete variable domain, with remaining parts taken from reference TRBV7-8 and TRBJ2-7, reads GAGVSQSPRYKVAKRGQDVALRCDPISGHVSLFWYQQALGQGPEFLTYFQNEAQLDKSGLPSDRFFAERPEGSVSTLKIQRTQQEDSAVYLCASSLASQGYEQYFGPGTRLTVT.

As regards this clone: Other DNA sequences in the sample encode the same CDR3. The genes are TRBV7-2 and TRBJ1-1; D unclear. CDR1 is SGHTA and CDR2 is FQGNSA in the germline V gene. The V and J ends lost 5 bases and 1 base respectively, with 11 bases between them. This CDR3 is built from 14 residues. The CDR3 bases are TGTGCCAGCAGCCCGCAGGCGGGGAACACTGAAGCTTTCTTT. It specifies CASSPQAGNTEAFF.

V gene TRBV6-2 or TRBV6-3 combines with J gene TRBJ2-7; 9 positions match TRBD1. V lost 6 bases, J lost 6 bases, and 9 bases stayed unmatched. The CDR3 is made up of 14 amino acids. From germline, CDR1 is MNHEY and CDR2 SVGEGT. CDR3 nucleotide sequence: TGTGCCAGCAGCCGCCGGGACAGGGAGTCCGAGCAGTACTTC. This sequence encodes CASSRRDRESEQYF.

This chain links TRBV19 with TRBJ1-5; D may be TRBD1 (5 bases). Germline CDR1 is LNHDA and CDR2 is SQIVND (reference sequence). The CDR3 is 13 amino acids. V was trimmed by 6 bases and J by 6 bases, leaving 12 bases between them. For the CDR3, the DNA is TGTGCCAGTAGCCAGGGATTTAGTCAGCCCCAGCATTTT. Its translation: CASSQGFSQPQHF. Complete variable domain (other parts from reference TRBV19 and TRBJ1-5): DGGITQSPKYLFRKEGQNVTLSCEQNLNHDAMYWYRQDPGQGLRLIYYSQIVNDFQKGDIAEGYSVSREKKESFPLTVTSAQKNPTAFYLCASSQGFSQPQHFGDGTRLSIL.

The chain couples TRBV11-3 to TRBJ2-3; 12 bases map to TRBD2. Trimming removed 3 bases from V and 7 bases from J; junction bases left unmatched: 8. Germline V gene sequence: CDR1 SGHNT, CDR2 YENEEA. The CDR3 sequence is 16 residues long. The chain's CDR3 is CASSLTSGGAANTQYF. Here the CDR3 DNA reads TGTGCCAGCAGCTTGACTAGCGGGGGCGCCGCGAATACGCAGTATTTT.

V and J are TRBV7-2 and TRBJ2-7, with D tentatively TRBD1 (5 bases). The CDR3 sequence is 13 residues long. Germline-derived CDR1 and CDR2 are SGHTA and FQGNSA. The ends were cut back, 7 bases at V and 0 bases at J, with 10 bases in the middle. Written as DNA, the CDR3 is TGTGCCAGCACCTCAGGGAACTCCTACGAGCAGTACTTC. This codes for CASTSGNSYEQYF. Based on the CDR3 plus reference TRBV7-2 and TRBJ2-7, the full variable domain is GAGVSQSPSNKVTEKGKDVELRCDPISGHTALYWYRQSLGQGLEFLIYFQGNSAPDKSGLPSDRFSAERTGGSVSTLTIQRTQQEDSAVYLCASTSGNSYEQYFGPGTRLTVT.

CDR3 sequence (DNA): TGCGCCAGCAGTGAATTCAGGGCGGGAAACACCATATATTTT. Its protein product is CASSEFRAGNTIYF. This chain connects TRBV10-2 to TRBJ1-3, with D perhaps matching TRBD1 (5 bases). CDR1 WSHSY and CDR2 SAAADI come from the germline V gene. V lost 3 bases to trimming and J lost 4 bases, with 10 bases between them. This CDR3 is built from 14 residues.

This chain links TRBV10-1 with TRBJ1-2; D is possibly TRBD1 (5 bases). Germline V lookup: CDR1 WNHNN, CDR2 SYGVQD (reference sequence). The CDR3 is made up of 13 amino acids. The V end was cut by 2 bases, the J end by 4 bases, with 8 bases between. DNA of the CDR3: TGCGCCAGCAGTGAGAAAAGGGGCTATGGCTACACCTTC. Its translation: CASSEKRGYGYTF.

The chain couples TRBV4-1 to TRBJ2-1, with D perhaps matching TRBD1 (6 bases). Trimming took off 4 bases at V and 7 bases at J, with 20 bases between the two ends. Germline V CDR1 and CDR2: MGHRA, YSYEKL. The CDR3 is 16 residues long. CDR3 sequence reads: CASSPRGRTETNEQFF. The CDR3 DNA is TGCGCCAGCAGCCCTCGGGGCCGGACAGAAACAAATGAGCAGTTCTTC.